The clone carrying this T cell receptor (beta chain) was seen repeatedly, ten times or more. Time point defined: newly diagnosed GD, antithyroid drugs for less than 3 months. Scientists built the TCR library using RNA that was extracted from PBMCs. Both iRepertoire HTBI primers and Arm-PCR of CDR3 regions were used to build the TCR beta libraries. TCRdb used MiXCR to reprocess the multiplex PCR reads, holding one entry per CDR3 protein. The repertoire includes about 360,000 distinct CDR3 sequences, 15% to 20% of them detected once, and 20% to 25% sits in the top ten. Germline assignment: CDR1 SEHNR and CDR2 FQNEAQ (reference sequence). The CDR3 extends over 21 amino acids. Losses at the gene ends were 1 base for V and 5 bases for J; bases not matched to a gene: 23. These data are taken from a study of regulatory T cells in long-lasting Graves disease. This sample was also put to use in a study of T cells in Graves' hyperthyroidism and ophthalmopathy.

The chain couples TRBV7-9 to TRBJ2-1; TRBD1 agrees at 7 bases. The material sequenced was peripheral blood mononuclear cells (PBMCs), taken at new diagnosis, from a patient treated with antithyroid drugs. The receptor was isolated from a woman between 18 and 30 years old with Graves disease. CDR3 sequence: CASSLDFWSGRGIFSDNEQFF. The CDR3 DNA sequence: TGTGCCAGCAGCTTAGATTTTTGGTCCGGCAGGGGGATCTTTAGCGACAATGAGCAGTTCTTC.